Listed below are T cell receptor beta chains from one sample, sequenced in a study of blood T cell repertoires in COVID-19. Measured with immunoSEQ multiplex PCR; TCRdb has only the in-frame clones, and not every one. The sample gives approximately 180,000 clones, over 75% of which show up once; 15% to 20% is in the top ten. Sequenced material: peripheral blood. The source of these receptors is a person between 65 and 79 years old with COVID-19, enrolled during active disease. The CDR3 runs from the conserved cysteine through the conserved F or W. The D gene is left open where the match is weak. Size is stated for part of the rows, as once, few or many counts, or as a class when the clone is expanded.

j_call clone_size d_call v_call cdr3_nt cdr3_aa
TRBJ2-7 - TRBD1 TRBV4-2 TGTGCCAGCAGCCAAATCCCCGGACAGGGGGGAGACGAGCAGTACTTC CASSQIPGQGGDEQYF
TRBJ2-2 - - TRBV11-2 TGTGCCAGCAGCCCCAGGACTCCGAACACCGGGGAGCTGTTTTTT CASSPRTPNTGELFF
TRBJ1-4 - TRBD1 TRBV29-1 TGCAGCGCAGGGACAGGGAATAATGAAAAACTGTTTTTT CSAGTGNNEKLFF
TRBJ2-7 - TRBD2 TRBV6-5 TGTGCCAGCAGTCCCGGGACTAGCGGATACGAGCAGTACTTC CASSPGTSGYEQYF
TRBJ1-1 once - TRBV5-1 TGCGCCAGCCGAGAATGGGAGGGGGGCACTGAAGCTTTCTTT CASREWEGGTEAFF
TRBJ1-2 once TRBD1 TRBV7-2 TGTGCCAGCAGCTTCTCAGGACAGGGGGCTTCGGGAGGCTACACCTTC CASSFSGQGASGGYTF
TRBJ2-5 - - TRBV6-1 TGTGCCAGCAGTGTAGCCGGAGAGACCCAGTACTTC CASSVAGETQYF
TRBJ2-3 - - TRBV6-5 TGTGCCAGCAGTTCAGGGACAGATACGCAGTATTTT CASSSGTDTQYF
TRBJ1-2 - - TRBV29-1 TGCAGCGCTGAGGCGGGGGGCGGCTACACCTTC CSAEAGGGYTF
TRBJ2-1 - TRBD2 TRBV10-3 TGTGCCATCAGTCTCCTAGCGGGGTTTGCCTACAATGAGCAGTTCTTC CAISLLAGFAYNEQFF
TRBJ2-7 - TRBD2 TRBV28 TGTGCCAGCAGCAGTCCCGGGACTAGCGGGGACGAGCAGTACTTC CASSSPGTSGDEQYF
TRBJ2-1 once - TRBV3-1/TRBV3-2 TGTGCCAGCAGCCAAGACCTCGGTCCTCAGGTCAATGAGCAGTTCTTC CASSQDLGPQVNEQFF
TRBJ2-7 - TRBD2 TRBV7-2 TGTGCCAGCAGCTTTTTTTTCACTAGCGGAGGGAGGAGCCACGAGCAGTACTTC CASSFFFTSGGRSHEQYF
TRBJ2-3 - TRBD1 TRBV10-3 TGTGCCACTAGACCGGGACAGGGTGTCACAGATACGCAGTATTTT CATRPGQGVTDTQYF
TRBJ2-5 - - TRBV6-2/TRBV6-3 TGTGCCAGCAGTATAAATAGCGGTAACCAAGAGACCCAGTACTTC CASSINSGNQETQYF
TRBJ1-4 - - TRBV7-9 TGTGCCAGCAGCTTAGGACGGCGGCTAACTAATGAAAAACTGTTTTTT CASSLGRRLTNEKLFF
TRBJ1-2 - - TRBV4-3 TGCGCCAGCAGCCCGGACACCCTTAACTATGGCTACACCTTC CASSPDTLNYGYTF
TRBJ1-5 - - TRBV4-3 TGCGCCAGCAGCCAAGAGAGTGGAACAGTTCAGCCCCAGCATTTT CASSQESGTVQPQHF
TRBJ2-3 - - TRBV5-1 TGCGCCAGCAGCTTGATAGCGGTGACAGATACGCAGTATTTT CASSLIAVTDTQYF
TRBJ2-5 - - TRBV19 TGTGCCAGTAGCGGAGGGTTGGGGTCGAGAGAGACCCAGTACTTC CASSGGLGSRETQYF
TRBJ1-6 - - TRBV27 TGTGCCAGCCGGGGAAGCTCCTATAATTCACCCCTCCACTTT CASRGSSYNSPLHF
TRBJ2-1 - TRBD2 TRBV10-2 TGCGCCAGCAGGGGCCTCTCTAGCGGCAGATACAATGAGCAGTTCTTC CASRGLSSGRYNEQFF
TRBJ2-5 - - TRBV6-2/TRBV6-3 TGTGCCAGCAGTTACGGGGACTGGGGTCGGGAGACCCAGTACTTC CASSYGDWGRETQYF
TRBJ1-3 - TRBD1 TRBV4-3 TGCGCCAGCAGCCAACTGACAGGGGCCAGCTCTGGAAACACCATATATTTT CASSQLTGASSGNTIYF
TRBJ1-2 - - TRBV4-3 TGCGCCAGCAGCCAAGAAGCTGTGGGCTTCCCTGGCGGCTACACCTTC CASSQEAVGFPGGYTF
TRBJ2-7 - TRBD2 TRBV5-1 TGCGCCAGCAGCCCGAGACTAGCGGGAGTAAAACGGGTGATTTACGAGCAGTACTTC CASSPRLAGVKRVIYEQYF
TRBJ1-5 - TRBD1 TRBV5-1 TGCGCCAGCAGCAGCGGGACAGGGGACCCCGGGCAGCCCCAGCATTTT CASSSGTGDPGQPQHF
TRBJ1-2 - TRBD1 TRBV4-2 TGTGCCAGCAGCCCAGCCGGAGGGTTTACAGGGGGACGGTTGAGCATTGGCTACACCTTC CASSPAGGFTGGRLSIGYTF
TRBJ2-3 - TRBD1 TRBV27 TGTGCCAGCAGGGTCGGGACAGGGACGGCAGATACGCAGTATTTT CASRVGTGTADTQYF
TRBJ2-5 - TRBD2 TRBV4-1 TGCGCCAGCAGCCAAGATCCTAGCGGGGGGGTTGAGACCCAGTACTTC CASSQDPSGGVETQYF
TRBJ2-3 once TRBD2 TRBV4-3 TGCGCCAGCAGCCAAGATCCCGGGGGGGGCACAGATACGCAGTATTTT CASSQDPGGGTDTQYF
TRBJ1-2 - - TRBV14 TGTGCCAGCAGCCAAGATCGGGGAGGGGCGAACTATGGCTACACCTTC CASSQDRGGANYGYTF
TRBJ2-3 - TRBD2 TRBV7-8 TGTGCCAGCAGCTGGAGAGGGCTAGCGGGGGTGGGCACAGATACGCAGTATTTT CASSWRGLAGVGTDTQYF
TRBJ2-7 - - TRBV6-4 TGTGCCAGCAAACGGGACAAAAACTACGAGCAGTACTTC CASKRDKNYEQYF
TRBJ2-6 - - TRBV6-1 TGTGCCAGCAGTGAACTGCTAGCTGGGGCCAACGTCCTGACTTTC CASSELLAGANVLTF
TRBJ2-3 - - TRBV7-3 TGTGCCAGCAGCGGGGGTAGCGGTGCTAGCACAGATACGCAGTATTTT CASSGGSGASTDTQYF
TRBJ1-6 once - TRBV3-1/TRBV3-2 TGTGCCAGCAGCCAAGTAGGAGGGCAACCCCTCCACTTT CASSQVGGQPLHF